This record concerns one TCR beta chain sequence. Its matching antigen is unknown. The sample originates from a study of cytomegalovirus exposure and HLA in healthy donors. Study background: From HLA-typed donors, an early data release held 70 million to 100 million unique TCRs. General study points: Immune exposure information available was restricted to CMV serostatus.

Trimming cost V 1 base and J 0 bases, with 4 bases left between them. The CDR3 length is 13 residues. Germline assignment: CDR1 GTSNPN and CDR2 SVGIG (reference sequence). Healthy donors of bone marrow made up the group. At collection, donors were nominally healthy, but unrecorded immune exposures were probable. Both 60 Vbeta primers and 13 Jbeta primers went into the PCR. Produced via immunoSEQ multiplex PCR; TCRdb's table is partial and in-frame only. In the table there are about 160,000 clones, 86% of which are singletons. Source material: PBMCs. The receptor was isolated from a woman in her late teens or twenties in good health and CMV-seronegative. V gene TRBV30 combines with J gene TRBJ1-3; D uncertain. CDR3 sequence reads: CAWSAGSGNTIYF. The DNA for the CDR3 is TGTGCCTGGAGTGCGGGCTCTGGAAACACCATATATTTT. The full variable domain, completed using reference TRBV30 and TRBJ1-3, is SQTIHQWPATLVQPVGSPLSLECTVEGTSNPNLYWYRQAAGRGLQLLFYSVGIGQISSEVPQNLSASRPQDRQFILSSKKLLLSDSGFYLCAWSAGSGNTIYFGEGSWLTVV.